This T cell receptor (beta chain) was observed in a study of blood T cell repertoires in COVID-19 (dated by TCRdb to 2018 to 2021). Context from the whole study: Collaborator samples came from the United States, Italy and Spain and covered acute and convalescent phases of COVID-19. The prospective study material was composed of cDNA or gDNA derived from T cells, B-cell-depleted T cells, or PBMCs. Deeply sampled blood TCRbeta repertoires from subjects exposed to, actively infected with, or recovered from COVID-19 were included in the dataset. The sample metadata nearly always contained a de-identified subject ID, COVID-19 status, age in years and sex. The repertoires were made available in a free public database intended to serve as a resource for research on the immune response to SARS-CoV-2. Where HLA class I and class II types were available, the types were taken from metadata supplied by the sample provider, not from assay-based typing. The samples were drawn from two sources: the first 160 participants of the ongoing ImmuneRACE study, and 950 to 1,500 subjects contributed by 6 global collaborators. Points the paper makes about the study in general: How much clinical and demographic metadata was included differed by source and by participant, and the metadata was provided uncurated.

TCRbeta CDR3 regions were amplified from genomic DNA using the immunoSEQ Assay, a bias-controlled multiplex PCR. Processing in the source paper ran as follows. Within the assay, amplification of reference gene primers was used to estimate how many nucleated cells each sample contained. To quantify the absolute abundance of each unique TCRbeta CDR3 rearrangement, sequence reads were collapsed and filtered. For each sample, productive Simpson clonality was calculated by taking the square root of Simpson's diversity index across productive rearrangements. TCRdb took over this immuneACCESS table, retaining in-frame rearrangements with V and J assigned. Such tables are incomplete; in checked studies, under half of the missing clones stem from an unresolved V gene, and the remainder is unexplained. That table furnishes V, J and clone size, whereas the DNA furnished D and trimming. The sample profile shows over 200,000 clones; 88% of them were found once. Jointly, the top ten make up 2% to 2.5% of the sample.

Participants in the prospective study were enrolled through a virtual design, were aged about 18 to 90 years, and lived in some 24 United States geographic areas. Cohort assignment in the prospective study relied on participant-reported clinical history from a screening survey and a study questionnaire. Mobile phlebotomists in the prospective study collected whole blood, serum and a nasopharyngeal or oropharyngeal swab from every participant. Prospective study participants could optionally give additional blood draws and questionnaires over an approximately 2-month period. Before DNA extraction, blood samples from the prospective study were shipped at room temperature or frozen. Comment on this clone: The antigen it binds to is not known. There are no base qualities to consult, and no much larger clone falls within one base.

The germline V gene gives CDR1 as SGHDT and CDR2 as YYEEEE. Deletion took 7 bases off V and 0 bases off J, with a span of 11 bases between the germline ends. The CDR3 runs 14 amino acids, cysteine and phenylalanine included. Only the CDR3 DNA is retained, 42 bases long and in frame from the first base. The V gene is TRBV5-6 and the J gene is TRBJ2-1; the D gene is perhaps TRBD2, from 6 matching bases. Sequenced: PBMCs or T cells enriched from blood (not recorded which). The TCR comes from a woman aged 40 to 55 with acute COVID-19. The CDR3 protein: CASRDWSSYNEQFF. The sequenced DNA: TGTGCCAGCCGGGACTGGAGCTCCTACAATGAGCAGTTCTTC. With the portions outside the CDR3 filled from the reference TRBV5-6 and TRBJ2-1 genes, the complete variable region becomes DAGVTQSPTHLIKTRGQQVTLRCSPKSGHDTVSWYQQALGQGPQFIFQYYEEEERQRGNFPDRFSGHQFPNYSSELNVNALLLGDSALYLCASRDWSSYNEQFFGPGTRLTVL.